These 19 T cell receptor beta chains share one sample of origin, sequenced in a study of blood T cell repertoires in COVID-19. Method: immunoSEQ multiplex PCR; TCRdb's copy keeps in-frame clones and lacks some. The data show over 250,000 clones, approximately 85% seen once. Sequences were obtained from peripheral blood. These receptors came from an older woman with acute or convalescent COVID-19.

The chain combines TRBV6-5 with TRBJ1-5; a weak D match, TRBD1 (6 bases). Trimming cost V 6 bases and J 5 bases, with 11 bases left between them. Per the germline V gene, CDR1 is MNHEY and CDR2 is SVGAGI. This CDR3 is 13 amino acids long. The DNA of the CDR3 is TGTGCCAGCAGCTTACAGGGACATCAGCCCCAGCATTTT. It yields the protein CASSLQGHQPQHF.

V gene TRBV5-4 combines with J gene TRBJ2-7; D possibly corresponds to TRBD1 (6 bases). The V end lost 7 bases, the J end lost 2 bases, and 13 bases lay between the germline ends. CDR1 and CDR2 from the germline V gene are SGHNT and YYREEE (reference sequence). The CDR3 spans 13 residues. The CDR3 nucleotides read TGTGCCAGCCATGCGCCAGGGGCCTACGAGCAGTACTTC. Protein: CASHAPGAYEQYF.

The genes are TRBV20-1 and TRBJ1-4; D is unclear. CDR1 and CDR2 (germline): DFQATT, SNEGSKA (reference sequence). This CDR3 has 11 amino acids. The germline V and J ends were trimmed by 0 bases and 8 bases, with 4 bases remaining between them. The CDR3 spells CSARDEEKLFF. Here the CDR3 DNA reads TGCAGTGCTAGAGATGAGGAAAAACTGTTTTTT.

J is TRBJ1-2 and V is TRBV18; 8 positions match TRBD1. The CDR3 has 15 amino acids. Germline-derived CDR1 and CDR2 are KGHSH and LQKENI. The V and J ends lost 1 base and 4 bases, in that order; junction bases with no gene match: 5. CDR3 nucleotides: TGTGCCAGCTCACCACTGGGACAGGTCGGCTATGGCTACACCTTC. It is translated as CASSPLGQVGYGYTF.

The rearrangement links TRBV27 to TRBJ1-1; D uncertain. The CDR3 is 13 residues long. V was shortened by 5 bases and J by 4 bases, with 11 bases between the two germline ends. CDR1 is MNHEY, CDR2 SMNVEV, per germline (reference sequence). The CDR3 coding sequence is TGTGCCAGCAGTAAAGGAGGTTTCACTGAAGCTTTCTTT. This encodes CASSKGGFTEAFF.

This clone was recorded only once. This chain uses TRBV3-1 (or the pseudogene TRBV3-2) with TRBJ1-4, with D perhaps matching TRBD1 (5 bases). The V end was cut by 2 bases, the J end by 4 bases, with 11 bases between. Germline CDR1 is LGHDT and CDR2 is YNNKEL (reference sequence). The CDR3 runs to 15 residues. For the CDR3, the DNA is TGTGCCAGCAGCCAATATGGCGGGGGTAATGAAAAACTGTTTTTT. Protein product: CASSQYGGGNEKLFF.

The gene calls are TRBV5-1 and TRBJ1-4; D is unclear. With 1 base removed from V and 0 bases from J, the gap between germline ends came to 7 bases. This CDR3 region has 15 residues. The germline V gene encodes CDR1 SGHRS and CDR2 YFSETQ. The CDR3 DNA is TGCGCCAGCAGCTTGTCCAGAACAACTAATGAAAAACTGTTTTTT. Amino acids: CASSLSRTTNEKLFF.

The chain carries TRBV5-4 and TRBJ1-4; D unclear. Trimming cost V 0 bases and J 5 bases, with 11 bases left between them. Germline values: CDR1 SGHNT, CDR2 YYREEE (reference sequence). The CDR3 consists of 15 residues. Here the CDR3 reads CASSLGAARNEKLFF. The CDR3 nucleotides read TGTGCCAGCAGCTTGGGAGCAGCTAGGAATGAAAAACTGTTTTTT.

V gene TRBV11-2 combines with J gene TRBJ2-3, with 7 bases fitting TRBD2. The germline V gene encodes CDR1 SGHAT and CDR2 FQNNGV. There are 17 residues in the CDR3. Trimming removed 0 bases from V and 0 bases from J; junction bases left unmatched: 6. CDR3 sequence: CASSLDRAGVSTDTQYF. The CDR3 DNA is TGTGCCAGCAGCTTAGATCGCGCGGGGGTTAGCACAGATACGCAGTATTTT.

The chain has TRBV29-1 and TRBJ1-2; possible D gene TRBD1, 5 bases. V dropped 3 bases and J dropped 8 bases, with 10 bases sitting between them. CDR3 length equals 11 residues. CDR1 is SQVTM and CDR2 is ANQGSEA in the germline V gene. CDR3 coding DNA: TGCAGCGTTGATAAGGGGATGGGCTACACCTTC. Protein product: CSVDKGMGYTF.

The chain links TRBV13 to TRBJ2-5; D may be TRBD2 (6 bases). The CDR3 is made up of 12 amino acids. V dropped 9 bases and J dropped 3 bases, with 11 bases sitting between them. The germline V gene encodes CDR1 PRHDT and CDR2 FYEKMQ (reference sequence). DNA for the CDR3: TGTGCCAGTGCCCGGGGGAAAGAGACCCAGTACTTC. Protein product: CASARGKETQYF. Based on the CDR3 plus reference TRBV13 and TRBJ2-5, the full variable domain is AAGVIQSPRHLIKEKRETATLKCYPIPRHDTVYWYQQGPGQDPQFLISFYEKMQSDKGSIPDRFSAQQFSDYHSELNMSSLELGDSALYFCASARGKETQYFGPGTRLLVL.

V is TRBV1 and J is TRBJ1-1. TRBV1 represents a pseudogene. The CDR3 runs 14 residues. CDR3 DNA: TGCACCAGCAGCACGGCGGTATTGAACACTGAAGCTTTCTTT. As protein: CTSSTAVLNTEAFF.

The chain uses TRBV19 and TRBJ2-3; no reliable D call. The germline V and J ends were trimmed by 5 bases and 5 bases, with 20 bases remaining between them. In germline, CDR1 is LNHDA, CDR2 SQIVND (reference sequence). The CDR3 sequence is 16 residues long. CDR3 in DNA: TGTGCCAGTAGTTACCAGCCAACACCTCCGGGAGATACGCAGTATTTT. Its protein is CASSYQPTPPGDTQYF.

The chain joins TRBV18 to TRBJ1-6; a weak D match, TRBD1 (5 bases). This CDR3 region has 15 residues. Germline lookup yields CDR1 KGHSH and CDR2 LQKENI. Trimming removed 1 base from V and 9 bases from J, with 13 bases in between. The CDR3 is CASSPLIKGASPLHF. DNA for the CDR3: TGTGCCAGCTCACCACTAATTAAAGGGGCTTCACCCCTCCACTTT.

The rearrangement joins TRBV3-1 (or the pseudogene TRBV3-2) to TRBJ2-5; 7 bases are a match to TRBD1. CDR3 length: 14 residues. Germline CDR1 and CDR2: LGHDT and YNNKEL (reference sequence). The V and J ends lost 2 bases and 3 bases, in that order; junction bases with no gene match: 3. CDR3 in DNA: TGTGCCAGCAGCCAAAGTGGGACAGAAGAGACCCAGTACTTC. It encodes CASSQSGTEETQYF.

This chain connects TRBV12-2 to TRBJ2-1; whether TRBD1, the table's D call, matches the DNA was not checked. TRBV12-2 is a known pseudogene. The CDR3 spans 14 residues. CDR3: CATFHRVRDNEQFF. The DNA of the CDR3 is TGTGCGACCTTCCACAGGGTGAGGGACAATGAGCAGTTCTTC.

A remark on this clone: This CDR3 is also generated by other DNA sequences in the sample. In nucleotides, the CDR3 is TGTGCCAGCAGTTACTTCGCAGACACTGAAGCTTTCTTT. It encodes CASSYFADTEAFF. V gene TRBV6-6 combines with J gene TRBJ1-1; D not resolved. Germline CDR1 is MNHNY and CDR2 is SVGAGI (reference sequence). CDR3 length equals 13 residues. The ends were cut back, 1 base at V and 3 bases at J, with 6 bases in the middle.

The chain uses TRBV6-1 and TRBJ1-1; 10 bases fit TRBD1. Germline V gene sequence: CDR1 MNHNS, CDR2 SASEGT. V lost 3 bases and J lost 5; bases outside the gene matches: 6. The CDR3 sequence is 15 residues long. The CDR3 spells CASSEWDRGLTEAFF. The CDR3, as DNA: TGTGCCAGCAGTGAGTGGGACAGGGGTCTAACTGAAGCTTTCTTT.

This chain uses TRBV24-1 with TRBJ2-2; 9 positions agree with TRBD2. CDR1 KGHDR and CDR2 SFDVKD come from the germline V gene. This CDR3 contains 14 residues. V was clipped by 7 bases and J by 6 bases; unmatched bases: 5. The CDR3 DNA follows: TGTGCCACCAGAGATGGACTAGCGTCCGGGGAGCTGTTTTTT. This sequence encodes CATRDGLASGELFF.